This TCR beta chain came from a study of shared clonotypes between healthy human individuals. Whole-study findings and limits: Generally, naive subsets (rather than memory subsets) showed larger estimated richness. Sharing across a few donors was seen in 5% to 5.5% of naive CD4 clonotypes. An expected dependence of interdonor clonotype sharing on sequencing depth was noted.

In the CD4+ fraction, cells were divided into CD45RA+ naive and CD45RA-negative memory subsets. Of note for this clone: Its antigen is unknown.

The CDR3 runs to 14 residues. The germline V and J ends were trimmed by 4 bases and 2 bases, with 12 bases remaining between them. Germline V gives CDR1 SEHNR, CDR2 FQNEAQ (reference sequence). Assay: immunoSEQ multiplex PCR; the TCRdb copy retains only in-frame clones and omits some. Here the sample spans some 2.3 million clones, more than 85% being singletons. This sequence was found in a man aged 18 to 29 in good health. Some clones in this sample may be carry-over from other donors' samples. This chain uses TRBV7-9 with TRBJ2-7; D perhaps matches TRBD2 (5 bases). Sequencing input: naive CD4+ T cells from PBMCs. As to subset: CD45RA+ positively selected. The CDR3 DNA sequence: TGTGCCAGCAGCTATGGAGGAGCAACCTACGAGCAGTACTTC. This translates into CASSYGGATYEQYF. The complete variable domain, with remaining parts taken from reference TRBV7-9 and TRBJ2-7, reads DTGVSQNPRHKITKRGQNVTFRCDPISEHNRLYWYRQTLGQGPEFLTYFQNEAQLEKSRLLSDRFSAERPKGSFSTLEIQRTEQGDSAMYLCASSYGGATYEQYFGPGTRLTVT.